The clone carrying this T cell receptor (beta chain) has ten or more counts. The sample comes from a study of T cells in Graves' hyperthyroidism and ophthalmopathy. Authors of the study amplified TCR beta CDR3 regions from RNA transcripts. The HTBI primer set drove a first-round RT-PCR of the TCR CDR3. Via MiXCR, TCRdb re-called the multiplex PCR reads, giving one row per CDR3 protein. This repertoire shows some 270,000 distinct CDR3 sequences, about an eighth found once; its top ten account for more than 7.5%. The specimen sequenced was blood. The TCR sequence derives from a woman aged 30 to 39 with Graves' hyperthyroidism that later progressed to Graves' ophthalmopathy.

The CDR3 coding sequence is TGTGCCAGCAGTGAGGGGCCGACTAGTCTCGCGGTTGGGGAGCTGTTTTTT. Its protein product is CASSEGPTSLAVGELFF. The chain joins TRBV6-1 to TRBJ2-2; weak D call: TRBD2 (6 bases). The CDR3 loop spans 17 amino acids. CDR1 is MNHNS and CDR2 is SASEGT in the germline V gene. Trimming stripped 3 bases from V and 8 bases from J, with 22 bases between.